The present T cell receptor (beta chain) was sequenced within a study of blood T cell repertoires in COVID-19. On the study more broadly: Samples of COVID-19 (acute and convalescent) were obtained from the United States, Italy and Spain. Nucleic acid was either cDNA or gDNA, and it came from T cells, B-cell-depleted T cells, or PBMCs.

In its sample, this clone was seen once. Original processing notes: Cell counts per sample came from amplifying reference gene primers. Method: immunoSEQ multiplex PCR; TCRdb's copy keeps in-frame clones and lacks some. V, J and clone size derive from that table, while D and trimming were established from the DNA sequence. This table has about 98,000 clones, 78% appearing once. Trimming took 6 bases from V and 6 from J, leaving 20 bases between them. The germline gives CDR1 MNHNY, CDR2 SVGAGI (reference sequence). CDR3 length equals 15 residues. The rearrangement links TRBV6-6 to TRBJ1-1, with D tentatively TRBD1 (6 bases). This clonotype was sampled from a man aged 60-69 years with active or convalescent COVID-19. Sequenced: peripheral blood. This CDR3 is CASSNLVGGRAEAFF. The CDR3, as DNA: TGTGCCAGCAGCAACCTGGTAGGGGGAAGGGCTGAAGCTTTCTTT.